This T cell receptor beta chain was captured in a study of human T cells and chemical hapten exposure. Study as a whole: Sensitization involved placing 2% DPC onto a 2 cm by 2 cm region of upper inner arm skin. Recorded diagnoses among the mostly female patients were alopecia areata, totalis or universalis. During the roughly 26-week study period, patients had diphenylcyclopropenone applied to the scalp every week.

This clonotype was detected many times. As to time point: patch test 2, 6 weeks after DPC sensitization. As for treatment: therapeutic diphenylcyclopropenone sensitization with weekly scalp DPC. TCRdb recomputed calls from the RACE reads with MiXCR, one row per CDR3 protein. The sample has 330,000 or so distinct CDR3 sequences, about 6.3% seen once; the top ten hold over 5.5%. The receptor's source is a woman younger than 35 with alopecia areata. Some clones in this sample may be carry-over from other donors' samples. Sample: whole blood, taken in connection with sensitization to the hapten diphenylcyclopropenone (DPC).

The CDR3 sequence is CASRTGLNSPLHF. The CDR3 bases are TGTGCCAGCAGGACGGGACTTAATTCACCCCTCCACTTT. This chain connects TRBV5-6 to TRBJ1-6; perhaps TRBD1 as D (5 bases). V shed 5 bases and J shed 6 bases, with 9 bases lying between them. The germline gives CDR1 SGHDT, CDR2 YYEEEE. The CDR3 is 13 amino acids.